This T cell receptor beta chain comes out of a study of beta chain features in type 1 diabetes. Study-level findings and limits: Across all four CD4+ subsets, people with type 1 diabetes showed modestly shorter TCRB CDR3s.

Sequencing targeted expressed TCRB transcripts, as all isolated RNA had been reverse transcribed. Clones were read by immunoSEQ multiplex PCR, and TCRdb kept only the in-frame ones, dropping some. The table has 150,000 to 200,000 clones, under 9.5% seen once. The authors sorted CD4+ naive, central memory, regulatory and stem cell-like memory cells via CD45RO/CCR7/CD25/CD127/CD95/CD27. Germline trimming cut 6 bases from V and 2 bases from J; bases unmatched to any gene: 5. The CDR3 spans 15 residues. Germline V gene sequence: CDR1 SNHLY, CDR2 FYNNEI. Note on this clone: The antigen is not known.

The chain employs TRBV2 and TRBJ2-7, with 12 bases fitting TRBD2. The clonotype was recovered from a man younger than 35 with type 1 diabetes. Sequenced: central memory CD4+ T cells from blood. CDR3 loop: CASSLLAGGAYEQYF. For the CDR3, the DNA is TGTGCCAGCAGCCTACTAGCGGGGGGAGCCTACGAGCAGTACTTC.